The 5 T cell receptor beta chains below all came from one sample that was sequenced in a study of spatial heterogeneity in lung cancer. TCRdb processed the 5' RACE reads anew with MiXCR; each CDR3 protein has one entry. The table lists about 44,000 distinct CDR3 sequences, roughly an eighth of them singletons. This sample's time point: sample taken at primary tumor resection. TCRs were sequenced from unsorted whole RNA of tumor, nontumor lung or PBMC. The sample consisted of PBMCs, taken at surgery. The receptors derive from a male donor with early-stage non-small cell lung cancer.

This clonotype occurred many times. The CDR3 sequence: CASSQDQGTDTQYF. The CDR3 bases are TGTGCCAGCAGCCAAGATCAGGGGACAGATACGCAGTATTTT. This chain connects TRBV4-2 to TRBJ2-3; D is perhaps TRBD1 (6 bases). V lost 0 bases to trimming and J lost 3 bases, with 7 bases between them. The CDR3 has 14 residues. Per the germline V gene, CDR1 is LGHNA and CDR2 is YNFKEQ.

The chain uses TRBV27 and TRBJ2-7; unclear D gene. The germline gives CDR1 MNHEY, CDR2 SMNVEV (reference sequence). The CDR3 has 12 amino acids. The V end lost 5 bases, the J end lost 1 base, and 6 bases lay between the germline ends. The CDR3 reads CASSPRSYEQYF. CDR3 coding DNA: TGTGCCAGCAGTCCCAGGTCCTACGAGCAGTACTTC.

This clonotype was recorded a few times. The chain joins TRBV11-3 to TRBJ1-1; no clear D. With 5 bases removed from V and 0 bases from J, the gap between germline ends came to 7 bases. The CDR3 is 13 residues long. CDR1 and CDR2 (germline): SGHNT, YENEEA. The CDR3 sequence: CASSREVNTEAFF. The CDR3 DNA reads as TGTGCCAGCAGCCGCGAGGTGAACACTGAAGCTTTCTTT.

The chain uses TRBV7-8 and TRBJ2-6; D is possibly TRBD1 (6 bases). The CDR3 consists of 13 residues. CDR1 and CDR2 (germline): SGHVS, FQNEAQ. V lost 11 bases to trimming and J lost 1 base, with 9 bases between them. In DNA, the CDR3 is TGTGCCTGCCAGGGGTCTGGGGCCAACGTCCTGACTTTC. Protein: CACQGSGANVLTF.

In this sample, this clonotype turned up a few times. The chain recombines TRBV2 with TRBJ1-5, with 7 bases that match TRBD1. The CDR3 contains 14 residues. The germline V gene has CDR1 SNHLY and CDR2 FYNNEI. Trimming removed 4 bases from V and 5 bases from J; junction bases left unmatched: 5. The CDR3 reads CASSGQGGDQPQHF. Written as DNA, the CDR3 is TGTGCCAGCAGTGGACAGGGAGGCGATCAGCCCCAGCATTTT.